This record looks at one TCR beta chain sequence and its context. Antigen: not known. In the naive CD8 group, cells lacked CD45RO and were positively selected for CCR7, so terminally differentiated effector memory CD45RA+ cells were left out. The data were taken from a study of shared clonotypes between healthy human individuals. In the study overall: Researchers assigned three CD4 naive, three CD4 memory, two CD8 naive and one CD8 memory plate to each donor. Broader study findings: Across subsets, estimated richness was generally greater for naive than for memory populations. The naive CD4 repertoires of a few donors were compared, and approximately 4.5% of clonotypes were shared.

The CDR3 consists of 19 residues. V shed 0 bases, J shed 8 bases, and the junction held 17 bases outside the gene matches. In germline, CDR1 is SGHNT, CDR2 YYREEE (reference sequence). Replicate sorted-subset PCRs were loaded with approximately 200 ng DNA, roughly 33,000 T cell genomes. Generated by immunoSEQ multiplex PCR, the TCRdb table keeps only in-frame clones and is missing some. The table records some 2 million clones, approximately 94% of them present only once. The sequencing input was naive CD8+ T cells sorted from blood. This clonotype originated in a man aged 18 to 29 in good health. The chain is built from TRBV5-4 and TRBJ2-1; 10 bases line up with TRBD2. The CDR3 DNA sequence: TGTGCCAGCAGCTTGGGGTGGGCTAGCGGGGGCTACGCTAAAGATGAGCAGTTCTTC. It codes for CASSLGWASGGYAKDEQFF.